Reported below is one T cell receptor (beta chain). Generated by immunoSEQ multiplex PCR, the TCRdb table keeps only in-frame clones and is missing some. There are roughly 160,000 clones in the sample; 96% occur only once, and 0.95% to 1.1% lies in the top ten. The data originate from a study of control samples from healthy donors and cancer patients. Trimming at V came to 2 bases and at J to 4 bases, leaving 4 bases not matched to a gene. Germline-derived CDR1 and CDR2 are MGHDK and SYGVNS. There are 14 residues in the CDR3. Sequenced input: blood. This clonotype was sampled from a woman between 25 and 40 years old in good health. The chain couples TRBV25-1 to TRBJ2-5; 7 bases are shared with TRBD2. For the CDR3, the DNA is TGTGCCAGCAGTGAAAGGGGAGGGAGAGAGACCCAGTACTTC. This encodes CASSERGGRETQYF.